A single sample is the source of the 26 T cell receptor beta chains below, sequenced in a study of post-analysis software for immune sequencing data. cDNA libraries for TCR beta contained unique molecular identifiers. One entry per CDR3 protein, called by TCRdb with MiXCR from the PCR reads. The table lists about 200,000 distinct CDR3 sequences, 29% of them singletons, with 3% to 3.5% in the top ten. Their specific antigens are unknown. General study points: Roughly five TRBV segments were significantly more frequent in patients than in controls. TRBV5-6, TRBV5-1 and TRBV20-1 were among these segments.

Input material: blood. Receptors originate from a girl under 18 with multiple sclerosis.

This clonotype occurred many times. The CDR3 here is CAGGMSTDTQYF. The CDR3 DNA is TGTGCCGGGGGGATGAGCACAGATACGCAGTATTTT. The J gene is TRBJ2-3, the V gene TRBV7-2, with D possibly being TRBD2 (6 bases). Trimming removed 11 bases at V and 0 bases at J, with 9 bases between. Germline-derived CDR1 and CDR2 are SGHTA and FQGNSA. There are 12 residues in the CDR3.

The V and J genes are TRBV7-8 and TRBJ1-6; 8 nucleotides agree with TRBD1. The CDR3 contains 17 residues. The V gene's germline CDR1 is SGHVS and CDR2 FQNEAQ. The junction had 9 bases not matched to a gene; V was cut back by 1 base and J by 7 bases. The CDR3 protein is CASSLVQGAFTNSPLHF. The CDR3 region has the DNA TGTGCCAGCAGCTTAGTTCAGGGGGCGTTTACGAATTCACCCCTCCACTTT.

The J gene is TRBJ2-1, the V gene TRBV20-1; D remains unclear. Trimming removed 2 bases from V and 7 bases from J, with 12 bases in between. Germline V gives CDR1 DFQATT, CDR2 SNEGSKA (reference sequence). The CDR3 extends over 13 amino acids. DNA for the CDR3: TGCAGTGCTAGAATTAGCCGATCTAATGAGCAGTTCTTC. Its protein is CSARISRSNEQFF.

At least ten counts were recorded for this clonotype. The chain is built from TRBV4-1 and TRBJ2-3; 11 bases fit TRBD2. The CDR3 runs 15 residues. V shed 3 bases and J 3 bases; nucleotides not matched to a gene: 2. CDR1 and CDR2 (germline): MGHRA, YSYEKL. The CDR3 is CASSHSGRATDTQYF. CDR3 nucleotide sequence: TGCGCCAGCAGCCATAGCGGGAGGGCAACAGATACGCAGTATTTT.

This clonotype was found a few times. The chain carries TRBV28 and TRBJ1-5; the D gene is possibly TRBD1 (6 bases). Trimming shortened V by 6 bases and J by 5 bases, and 8 bases separated the two germline ends. Per the germline V gene, CDR1 is MDHEN and CDR2 is SYDVKM. CDR3 length equals 12 residues. The CDR3 DNA follows: TGTGCCAGCAGGTCAGGGGATCAGCCCCAGCATTTT. Translation: CASRSGDQPQHF.

This clonotype was seen only a few times. One base away lies a much larger clone, so this may be a sequencing read error. The chain joins TRBV7-9 to TRBJ2-7; D call uncertain. In germline, CDR1 is SEHNR, CDR2 FQNEAQ (reference sequence). The length of the CDR3 is 16 residues. Here the CDR3 reads CASGLIVAEEPYEQYF. The CDR3 nucleotides read TGTGCCAGCGGCTTAATAGTGGCCGAAGAGCCCTACGAGCAGTACTTC.

As regards this clonotype: Being one base from a much bigger clone, this may be a read error. The V call is TRBV28, the J call TRBJ2-7; D unresolved. This CDR3 region has 14 residues. Germline-derived CDR1 and CDR2 are MDHEN and SYDVKM. The CDR3 DNA follows: TGTGCCAGCAGTCCACGTGGCACCTCCTTCGAGCAGTACTTC. It translates to CASSPRGTSFEQYF. The full variable domain, with the rest looked up from reference TRBV28 and TRBJ2-7, is DVKVTQSSRYLVKRTGEKVFLECVQDMDHENMFWYRQDPGLGLRLIYFSYDVKMKEKGDIPEGYSVSREKKERFSLILESASTNQTSMYLCASSPRGTSFEQYFGPGTRLTVT.

About this clonotype: A read error may explain this, as a much larger clone is one base away. CDR3 region: CASSDRRYEKYF. In nucleotides, the CDR3 is TGTGCCAGCAGTGACAGACGCTACGAGAAGTACTTC. The chain is built from TRBV25-1 and TRBJ2-4, with D hard to call. With 3 bases removed from V and 14 bases from J, the gap between germline ends came to 14 bases. The CDR3 sequence is 12 residues long. The V gene's germline CDR1 is MGHDK and CDR2 SYGVNS.

This clonotype was counted at least ten times. The V and J genes are TRBV10-1 and TRBJ2-3; 7 bases map to TRBD2. Germline V gene data show CDR1 as WNHNN and CDR2 as SYGVQD (reference sequence). The CDR3 has 15 residues. V lost 2 bases and J lost 0; bases outside the gene matches: 2. The CDR3 DNA reads TGCGCCAGCAGTGAGCCTAGCGGAAGCACAGATACGCAGTATTTT. This gives the protein CASSEPSGSTDTQYF.

There are many counts of this clonotype. CDR3 coding DNA: TGCGCCAGCAGCCACATGGACAGCAATGAGCAGTTCTTC. Protein sequence: CASSHMDSNEQFF. The V call is TRBV4-1, the J call TRBJ2-1; TRBD1 might be the D (6 bases). Trimming took 3 bases from V and 6 from J, leaving 9 bases between them. This CDR3 spans 13 amino acids. Germline V CDR1 and CDR2: MGHRA, YSYEKL.

This clonotype has a handful of counts. This chain joins TRBV27 and TRBJ1-5, with a tentative D call TRBD1 (6 bases). V gave up 6 bases and J gave up 1 base, with 16 bases separating them. The CDR3 consists of 16 residues. Germline-derived CDR1 and CDR2 are MNHEY and SMNVEV (reference sequence). The CDR3 DNA follows: TGTGCCAGCAGGCCAGAGGGGGTCCTGAGCAATCAGCCCCAGCATTTT. Translation gives CASRPEGVLSNQPQHF.

A few counts support this clonotype. This CDR3 reads CASTLGSSTDTQYF. DNA of the CDR3: TGTGCCAGCACCCTAGGGAGTAGCACAGATACGCAGTATTTT. The genes are TRBV28 and TRBJ2-3, with a possible D match to TRBD2 (5 bases). Germline V CDR1 and CDR2: MDHEN, SYDVKM. V dropped 7 bases and J dropped 0 bases, with 11 bases sitting between them. The CDR3 covers 14 residues.

This chain connects TRBV12-3 or TRBV12-4 to TRBJ2-3; no reliable D call. The CDR3 is made up of 12 amino acids. V was clipped by 6 bases and J by 4 bases, with 8 bases between them. CDR3 sequence: CASRSNPDTQYF. The CDR3, as DNA: TGTGCCAGCAGGTCTAACCCAGATACGCAGTATTTT.

A word on this clonotype: This may stem from a read error, because a much larger clone lies one nucleotide away. The gene calls are TRBV6-4 and TRBJ2-3, with 11 bases matching TRBD2. CDR1 is MRHNA, CDR2 SNTAGT, per germline. The CDR3 is made up of 15 amino acids. With 3 bases clipped from V and 2 bases from J, the junction kept 1 base outside the gene matches. CDR3 in amino acids: CASSETSGNTDTQYF. The CDR3 DNA reads TGTGCCAGCAGTGAGACTAGCGGGAACACAGATACGCAGTATTTT.

This clonotype came up a few times. V is TRBV5-5 and J is TRBJ1-1; TRBD1 aligns across 9 bases. From germline, CDR1 is SGHKS and CDR2 YYEKEE (reference sequence). V lost 7 bases to trimming and J lost 6 bases; unmatched junction nucleotides: 16. CDR3 length equals 16 residues. The CDR3 protein is CASFLSPGQGKSEAFF. CDR3 in DNA: TGTGCCAGCTTTCTGAGTCCCGGACAGGGGAAGTCTGAAGCTTTCTTT.

As for this clonotype: A read error is possible here, since a much larger clone lies one base away. The gene calls are TRBV29-1 and TRBJ2-1, with D perhaps TRBD1 or TRBD2 (6 bases each). Trimming left V 5 bases short and J 7 bases short, with 18 bases between. CDR3 length: 14 amino acids. Germline V gene data show CDR1 as SQVTM and CDR2 as ANQGSEA. CDR3 loop: CSVLSRRRGNEQFF. The DNA for the CDR3 is TGCAGCGTTCTTTCACGGAGGAGGGGGAATGAGCAGTTCTTC.

Concerning this clonotype itself: This may come from a read error, since a much larger clone is one base off. The genes are TRBV6-6 and TRBJ2-4, with a possible D match to TRBD2 (6 bases). V gave up 7 bases and J gave up 15 bases, with 25 bases separating them. CDR1 and CDR2 from the germline V gene are MNHNY and SVGAGI (reference sequence). The CDR3 is 14 amino acids. The CDR3 here is CASKTGDGGGLLYF. The CDR3 DNA reads as TGTGCCAGCAAGACCGGGGACGGAGGCGGACTACTGTACTTC.

This clonotype showed up many times. The genes are TRBV6-2 or TRBV6-3 and TRBJ2-1; 7 bases map to TRBD2. Germline lookup yields CDR1 MNHEY and CDR2 SVGEGT. V lost 3 bases to trimming and J lost 8 bases; unmatched junction nucleotides: 4. The CDR3 has 13 residues. The CDR3: CASSYKGRDEQFF. In DNA form, the CDR3 reads TGTGCCAGCAGTTATAAAGGGAGGGATGAGCAGTTCTTC.

The J gene is TRBJ1-5, the V gene TRBV13; 11 bases line up with TRBD1. The CDR3 runs to 15 residues. The V and J ends lost 4 bases and 6 bases, in that order; junction bases with no gene match: 5. Germline lookup yields CDR1 PRHDT and CDR2 FYEKMQ (reference sequence). The CDR3: CASSYGQGAVQPQHF. Written as DNA, the CDR3 is TGTGCCAGCAGCTACGGACAGGGGGCGGTTCAGCCCCAGCATTTT.

This clonotype was observed many times. The chain employs TRBV5-1 and TRBJ2-4, with 8 bases identical to TRBD1. The CDR3 has 12 amino acids. Per the germline V gene, CDR1 is SGHRS and CDR2 is YFSETQ. The junction had 7 bases not matched to a gene; V was cut back by 2 bases and J by 15 bases. CDR3 sequence (DNA): TGCGCCAGCAGCTTTGCCCGGGACAGGCTGTACTTC. Amino acids: CASSFARDRLYF.

This clonotype was recorded many times. This rearrangement joins TRBV15 to TRBJ1-1; 8 bases line up with TRBD1. V trimming: 1 base; J trimming: 7 bases; junction bases outside the gene matches: 2. Looked up from germline, CDR1 is LNHNV and CDR2 is YYDKDF (reference sequence). The CDR3 has 13 residues. The CDR3 here is CATSRAQGDEAFF. CDR3 DNA sequence: TGTGCCACCAGCAGAGCACAGGGGGATGAAGCTTTCTTT.

Concerning this clonotype: A much larger clone is a single base away; this may be a read error. The chain is built from TRBV20-1 and TRBJ1-5, with D unclear. The CDR3 extends over 13 amino acids. Germline V lookup: CDR1 DFQATT, CDR2 SNEGSKA (reference sequence). Trimming left V 3 bases short and J 5 bases short, with 11 bases between. The CDR3 sequence is CSASVREDQPQHF. The CDR3 nucleotides read TGCAGTGCTAGCGTGCGGGAGGATCAGCCCCAGCATTTT.

This chain uses TRBV12-3 or TRBV12-4 with TRBJ2-3, with 11 bases that match TRBD2. Trimming removed 5 bases from V and 2 bases from J; junction bases left unmatched: 3. The CDR3 runs 15 residues. This chain's CDR3 is CASSQTSGVTDTQYF. In nucleotides, the CDR3 is TGTGCCAGCAGTCAGACTAGCGGGGTCACAGATACGCAGTATTTT.

With regard to this clonotype: Relative to the germline gene, one junction end is altered; a read error may explain this. The rearrangement uses TRBV3-1 and TRBJ2-5; D uncertain. The J call is in doubt because the DNA end fits TRBJ2-7 better. Germline CDR1 LGHDT, CDR2 YNNKEL (reference sequence). The CDR3 totals 12 residues. In DNA form, the CDR3 reads TGTACCAGCAGCCAAGCGATCTACGAGCAGTACTTC. Translation: CTSSQAIYEQYF.

This clonotype was recorded at least ten times. The genes are TRBV29-1 and TRBJ1-1; D gene unclear. V was shortened by 0 bases and J by 4 bases, with 24 bases between the two germline ends. This CDR3 is 18 amino acids long. From germline, CDR1 is SQVTM and CDR2 ANQGSEA. The CDR3 spells CSVEEFPQKRVLGTEAFF. CDR3 sequence (DNA): TGCAGCGTTGAAGAATTCCCCCAGAAGAGGGTTTTGGGCACTGAAGCTTTCTTT.

The rearrangement uses TRBV28 and TRBJ1-4; no definite D call. Between the trimmed V and J ends, which lost 7 bases and 3 bases, there was a span of 15 bases. Germline V gene lookup returns CDR1 MDHEN and CDR2 SYDVKM. The CDR3 sequence is 15 residues long. The CDR3 bases are TGTGCCAGCACCCTTATGGGCGAGGCTAATGAAAAACTGTTTTTT. Translated: CASTLMGEANEKLFF.